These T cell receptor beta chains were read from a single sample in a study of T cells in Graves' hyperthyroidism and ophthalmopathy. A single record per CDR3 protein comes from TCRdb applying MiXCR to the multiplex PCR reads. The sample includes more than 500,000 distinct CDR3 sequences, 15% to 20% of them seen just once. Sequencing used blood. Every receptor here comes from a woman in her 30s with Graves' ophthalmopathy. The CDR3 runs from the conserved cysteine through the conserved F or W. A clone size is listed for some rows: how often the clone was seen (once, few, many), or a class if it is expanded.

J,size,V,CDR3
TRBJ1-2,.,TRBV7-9,CASSLEQGLDGYTF
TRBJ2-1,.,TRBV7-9,CASGDGTRLNEQFF
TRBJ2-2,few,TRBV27,CAGSLEAHNTGELFF
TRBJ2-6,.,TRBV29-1,CSVAQGTPGANVLTF
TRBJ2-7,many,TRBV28,CASSFSAGGGLAAYEQYF
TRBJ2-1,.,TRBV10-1,CASGGLASNEQFF
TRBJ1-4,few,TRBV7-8,CASSWGNNEKLFF
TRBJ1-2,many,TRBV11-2,CASSLAPNQRGYTF
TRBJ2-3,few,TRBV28,CASSTGTRPDTQYF
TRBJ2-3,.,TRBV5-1,CASSLAGLITDTQYF
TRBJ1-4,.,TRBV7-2,CASSLGRGTEKLFF
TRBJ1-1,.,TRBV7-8,CASSLYGDRRAFF
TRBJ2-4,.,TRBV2,CASSEPVTGGNIQYF
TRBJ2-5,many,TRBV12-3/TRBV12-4,CASSLRGRQVETQYF
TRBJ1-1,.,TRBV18,CASSTANTEAFF
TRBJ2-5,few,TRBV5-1,CASSLPPGQEETQYF
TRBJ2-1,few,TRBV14,CASSQDGTSSYNEQFF
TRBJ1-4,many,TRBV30,CAWNRGNEKLFF
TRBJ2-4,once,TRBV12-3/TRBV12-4,CASSRGGGNIQYF
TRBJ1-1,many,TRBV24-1,CATSEPRDNTEAFF
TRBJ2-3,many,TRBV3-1,CASSPYDRGADTQYF
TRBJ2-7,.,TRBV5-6,CASSLWGNSYEQYF
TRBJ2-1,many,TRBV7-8,CASSPMQRGDGEQFF
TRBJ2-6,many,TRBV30,CAWTRDSRSGANVLTF
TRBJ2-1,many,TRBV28,CASSLLGGGQFF
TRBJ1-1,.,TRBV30,CAWSVLGRTFF
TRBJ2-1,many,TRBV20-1,CSARIPSGRTYNEQFF
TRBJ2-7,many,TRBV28,CASARGGGPSYEQYF
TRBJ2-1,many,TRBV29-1,CSVRSGSYEQFF
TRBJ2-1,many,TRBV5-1,CASSLGLAGGQGAEQFF
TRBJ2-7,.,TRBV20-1,CSAWGGGEQYF
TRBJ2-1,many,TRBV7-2,CASSLAGAQRTNEQFF
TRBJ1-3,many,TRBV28,CASSPPQGYGNTIYF
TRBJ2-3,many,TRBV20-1,CSASWTSGTDTQYF
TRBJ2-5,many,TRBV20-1,CSAREETQYF
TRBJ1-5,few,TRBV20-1,CSAKGGRQPQHF
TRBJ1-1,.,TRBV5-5,CASSFGTGENTEAFF
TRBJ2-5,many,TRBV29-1,CSGGTGAETQYF
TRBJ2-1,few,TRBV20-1,CSARSGGFGTSRFHEQFF
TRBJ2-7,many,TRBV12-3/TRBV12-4,CASSLAGDFYEQYF
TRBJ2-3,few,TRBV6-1,CASSSFSDRGGTDTQYF
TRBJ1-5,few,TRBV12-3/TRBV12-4,CASSLVQGWEYSNQPQHF
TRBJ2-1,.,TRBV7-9,CASSQDTPPTSGYNEQFF
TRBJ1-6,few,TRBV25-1,CASSDLGGDNSPLHF
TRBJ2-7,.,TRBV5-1,CASSSARYEQYF
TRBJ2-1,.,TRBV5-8,CASTTGRDDEQFF
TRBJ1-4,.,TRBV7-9,CASSPQFDEKLFF
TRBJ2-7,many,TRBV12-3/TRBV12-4,CASRATGSYEQYF
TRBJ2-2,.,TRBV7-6,CASSPIVAGGFTGELFF
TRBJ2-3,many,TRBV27,CASSSGLAVSTDTQYF
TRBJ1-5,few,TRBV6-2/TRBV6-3,CASSYSWGNQPQHF
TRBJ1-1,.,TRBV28,CASTTGTDTSEAFF
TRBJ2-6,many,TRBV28,CASSPEGLSGANVLTF
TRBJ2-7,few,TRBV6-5,CASSYLASGPYEQYF
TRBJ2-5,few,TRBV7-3,CASSPVNGETQYF
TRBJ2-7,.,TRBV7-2,CASSLVRFALARYEQYF
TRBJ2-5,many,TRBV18,CASSPPGQSLTQYF